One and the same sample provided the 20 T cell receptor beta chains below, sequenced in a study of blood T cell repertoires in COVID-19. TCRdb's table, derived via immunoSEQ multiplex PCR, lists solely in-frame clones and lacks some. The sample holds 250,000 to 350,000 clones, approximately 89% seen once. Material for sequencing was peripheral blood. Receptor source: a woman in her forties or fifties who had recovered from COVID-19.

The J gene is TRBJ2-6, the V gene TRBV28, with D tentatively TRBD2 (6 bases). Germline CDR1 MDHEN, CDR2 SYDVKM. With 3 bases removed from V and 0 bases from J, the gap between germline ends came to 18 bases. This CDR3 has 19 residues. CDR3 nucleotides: TGTGCCAGCAGTTTGAGCGGGTGGGACTCCGTCTCTGGGGCCAACGTCCTGACTTTC. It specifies CASSLSGWDSVSGANVLTF.

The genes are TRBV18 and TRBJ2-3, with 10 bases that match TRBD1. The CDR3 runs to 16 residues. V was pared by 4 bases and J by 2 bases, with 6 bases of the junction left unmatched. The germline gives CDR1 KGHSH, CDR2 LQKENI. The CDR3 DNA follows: TGTGCCAGCTCACAATTGACAGGGGGCCTCACAGATACGCAGTATTTT. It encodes CASSQLTGGLTDTQYF.

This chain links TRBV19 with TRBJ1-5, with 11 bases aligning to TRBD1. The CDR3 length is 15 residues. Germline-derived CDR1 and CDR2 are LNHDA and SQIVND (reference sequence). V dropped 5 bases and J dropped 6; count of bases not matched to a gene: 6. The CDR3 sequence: CASSSGTGGTQPQHF. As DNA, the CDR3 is TGTGCCAGTAGTTCCGGGACAGGGGGGACTCAGCCCCAGCATTTT.

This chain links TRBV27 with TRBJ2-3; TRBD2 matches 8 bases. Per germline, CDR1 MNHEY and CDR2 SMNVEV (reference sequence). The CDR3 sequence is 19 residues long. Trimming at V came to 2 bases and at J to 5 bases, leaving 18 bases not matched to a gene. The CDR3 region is CASSLIIGGGLGRLDTQYF. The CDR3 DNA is TGTGCCAGCAGTTTAATAATCGGGGGGGGACTCGGGCGATTAGATACGCAGTATTTT.

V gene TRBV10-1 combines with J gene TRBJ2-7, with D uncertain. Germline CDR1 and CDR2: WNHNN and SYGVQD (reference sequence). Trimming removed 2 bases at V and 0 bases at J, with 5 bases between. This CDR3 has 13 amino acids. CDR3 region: CASSEEASYEQYF. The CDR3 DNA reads TGCGCCAGCAGTGAGGAAGCCTCCTACGAGCAGTACTTC.

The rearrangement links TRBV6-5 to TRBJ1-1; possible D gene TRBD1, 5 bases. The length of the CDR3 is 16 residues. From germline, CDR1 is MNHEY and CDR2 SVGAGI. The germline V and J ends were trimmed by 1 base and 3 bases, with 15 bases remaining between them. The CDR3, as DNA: TGTGCCAGCAGTTACTTGGGGCGCGGGGGTGACACTGAAGCTTTCTTT. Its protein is CASSYLGRGGDTEAFF.

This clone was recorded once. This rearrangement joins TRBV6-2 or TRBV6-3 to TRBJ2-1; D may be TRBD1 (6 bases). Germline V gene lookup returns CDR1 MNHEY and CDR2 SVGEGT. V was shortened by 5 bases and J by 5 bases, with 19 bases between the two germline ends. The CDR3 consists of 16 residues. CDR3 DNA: TGTGCCAGCAGTGGGCCCGGGACACGGACTCACAATGAGCAGTTCTTC. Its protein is CASSGPGTRTHNEQFF.

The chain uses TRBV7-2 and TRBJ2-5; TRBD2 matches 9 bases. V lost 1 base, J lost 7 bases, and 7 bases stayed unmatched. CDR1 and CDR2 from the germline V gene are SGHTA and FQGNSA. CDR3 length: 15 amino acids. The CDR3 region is CASSLEFLAGRTQYF. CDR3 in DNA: TGTGCCAGCAGCTTAGAGTTCCTAGCGGGACGGACCCAGTACTTC.

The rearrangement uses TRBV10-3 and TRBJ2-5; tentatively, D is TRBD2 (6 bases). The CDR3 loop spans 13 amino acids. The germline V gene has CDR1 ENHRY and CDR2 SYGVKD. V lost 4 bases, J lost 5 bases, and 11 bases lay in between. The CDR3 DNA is TGTGCCATCAGTGTCGGAGGGAGGGAGACCCAGTACTTC. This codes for CAISVGGRETQYF.

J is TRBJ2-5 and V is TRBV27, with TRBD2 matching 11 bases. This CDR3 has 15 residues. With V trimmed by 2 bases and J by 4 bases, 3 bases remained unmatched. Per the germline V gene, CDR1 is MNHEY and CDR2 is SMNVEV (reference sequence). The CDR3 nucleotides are TGTGCCAGCAGTTTACTAGCGGGGGGCTCAGAGACCCAGTACTTC. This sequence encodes CASSLLAGGSETQYF.

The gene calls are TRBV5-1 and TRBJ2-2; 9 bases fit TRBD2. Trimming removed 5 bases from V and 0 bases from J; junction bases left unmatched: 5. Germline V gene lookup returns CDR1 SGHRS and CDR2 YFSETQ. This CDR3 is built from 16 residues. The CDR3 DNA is TGCGCCAGCAGGGACGTAGCGGGGGCGAACACCGGGGAGCTGTTTTTT. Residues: CASRDVAGANTGELFF.

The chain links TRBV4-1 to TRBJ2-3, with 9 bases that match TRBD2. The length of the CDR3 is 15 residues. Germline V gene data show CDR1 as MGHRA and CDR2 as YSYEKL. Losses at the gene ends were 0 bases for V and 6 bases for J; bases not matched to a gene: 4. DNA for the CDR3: TGCGCCAGCAGCCAAGAGGCGGCGGGAGGGGATACGCAGTATTTT. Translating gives CASSQEAAGGDTQYF.

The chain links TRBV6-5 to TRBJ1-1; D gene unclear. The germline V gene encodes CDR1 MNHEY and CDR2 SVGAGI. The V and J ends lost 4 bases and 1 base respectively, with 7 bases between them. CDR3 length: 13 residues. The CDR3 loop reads CASSFQENTEAFF. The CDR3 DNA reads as TGTGCCAGCAGTTTTCAGGAGAACACTGAAGCTTTCTTT.

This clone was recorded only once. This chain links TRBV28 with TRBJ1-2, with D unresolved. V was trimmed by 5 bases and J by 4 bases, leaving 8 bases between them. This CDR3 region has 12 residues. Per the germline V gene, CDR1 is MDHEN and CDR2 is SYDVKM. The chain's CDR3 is CASSLTPYGYTF. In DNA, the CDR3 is TGTGCCAGCAGTCTAACCCCCTATGGCTACACCTTC.

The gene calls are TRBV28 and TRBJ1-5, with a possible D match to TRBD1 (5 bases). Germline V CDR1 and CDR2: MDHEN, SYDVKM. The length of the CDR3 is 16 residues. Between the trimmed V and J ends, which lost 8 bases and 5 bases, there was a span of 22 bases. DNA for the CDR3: TGTGCCAGCGGCTTTAGTTTCAGGGTACGGGATCAGCCCCAGCATTTT. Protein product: CASGFSFRVRDQPQHF.

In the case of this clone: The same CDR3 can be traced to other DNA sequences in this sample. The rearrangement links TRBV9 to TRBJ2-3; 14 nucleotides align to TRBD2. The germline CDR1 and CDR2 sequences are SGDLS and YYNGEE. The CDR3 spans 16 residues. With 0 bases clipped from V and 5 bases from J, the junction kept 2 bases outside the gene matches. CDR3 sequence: CASSVAGLAGEDTQYF. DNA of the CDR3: TGTGCCAGCAGCGTAGCGGGACTAGCGGGAGAAGATACGCAGTATTTT.

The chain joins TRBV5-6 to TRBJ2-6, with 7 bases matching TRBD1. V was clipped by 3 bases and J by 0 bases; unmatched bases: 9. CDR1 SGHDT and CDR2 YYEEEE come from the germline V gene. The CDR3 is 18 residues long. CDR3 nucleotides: TGTGCCAGCAGCTCGCTGGACAGGCTAATCTCTGGGGCCAACGTCCTGACTTTC. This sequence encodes CASSSLDRLISGANVLTF.

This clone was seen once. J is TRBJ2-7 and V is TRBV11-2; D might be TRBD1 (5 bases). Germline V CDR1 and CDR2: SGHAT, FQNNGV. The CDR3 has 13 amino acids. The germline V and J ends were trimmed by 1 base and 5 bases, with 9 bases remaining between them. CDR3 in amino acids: CASSLGVGDEQYF. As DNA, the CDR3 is TGTGCCAGCAGCTTAGGGGTAGGGGACGAGCAGTACTTC.

The CDR3 is CAWDFAGAGNTIYF. The DNA of the CDR3 is TGTGCCTGGGATTTCGCAGGGGCTGGAAACACCATATATTTT. The J gene is TRBJ1-3, the V gene TRBV30; D is possibly TRBD1 (6 bases). Germline loops: CDR1 GTSNPN, CDR2 SVGIG (reference sequence). This CDR3 contains 14 residues. With 5 bases removed from V and 2 bases from J, the gap between germline ends came to 13 bases.

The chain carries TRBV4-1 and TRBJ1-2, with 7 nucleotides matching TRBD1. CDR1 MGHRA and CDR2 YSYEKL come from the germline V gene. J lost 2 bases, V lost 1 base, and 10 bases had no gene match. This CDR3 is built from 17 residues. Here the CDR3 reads CASSQAVRTGTNYGYTF. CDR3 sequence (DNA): TGCGCCAGCAGCCAAGCCGTCAGGACAGGAACAAACTATGGCTACACCTTC.